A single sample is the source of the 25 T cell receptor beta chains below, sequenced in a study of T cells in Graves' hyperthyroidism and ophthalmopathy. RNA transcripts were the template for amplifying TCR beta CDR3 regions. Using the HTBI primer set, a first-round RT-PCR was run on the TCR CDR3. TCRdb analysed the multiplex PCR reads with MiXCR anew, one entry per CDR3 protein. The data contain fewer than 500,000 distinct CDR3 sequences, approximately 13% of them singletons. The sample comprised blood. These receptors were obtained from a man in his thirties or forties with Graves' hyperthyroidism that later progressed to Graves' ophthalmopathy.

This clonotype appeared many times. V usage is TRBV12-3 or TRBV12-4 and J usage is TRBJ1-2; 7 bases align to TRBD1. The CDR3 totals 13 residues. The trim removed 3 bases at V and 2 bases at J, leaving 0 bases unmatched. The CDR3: CASSLTGNYGYTF. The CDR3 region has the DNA TGTGCCAGCAGTTTGACAGGGAACTATGGCTACACCTTC.

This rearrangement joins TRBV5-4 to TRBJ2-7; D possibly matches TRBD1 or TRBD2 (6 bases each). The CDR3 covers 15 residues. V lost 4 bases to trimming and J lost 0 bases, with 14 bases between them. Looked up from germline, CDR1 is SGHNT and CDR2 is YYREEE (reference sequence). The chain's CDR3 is CASSPGGGISYEQYF. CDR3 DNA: TGTGCCAGCAGCCCCGGGGGCGGGATCTCCTACGAGCAGTACTTC.

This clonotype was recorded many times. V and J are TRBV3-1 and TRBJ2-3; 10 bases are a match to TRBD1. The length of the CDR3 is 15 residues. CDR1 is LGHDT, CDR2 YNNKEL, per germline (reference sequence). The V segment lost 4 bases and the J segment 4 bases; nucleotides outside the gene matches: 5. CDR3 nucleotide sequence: TGTGCCAGCAGCCCCGGACAGGGGGAGTCAGATACGCAGTATTTT. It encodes CASSPGQGESDTQYF.

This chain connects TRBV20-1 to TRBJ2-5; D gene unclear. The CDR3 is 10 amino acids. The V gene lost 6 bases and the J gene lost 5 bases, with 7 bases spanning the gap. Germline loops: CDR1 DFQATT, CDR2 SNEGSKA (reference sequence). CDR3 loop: CSATWETQYF. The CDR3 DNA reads TGCAGTGCAACATGGGAGACCCAGTACTTC.

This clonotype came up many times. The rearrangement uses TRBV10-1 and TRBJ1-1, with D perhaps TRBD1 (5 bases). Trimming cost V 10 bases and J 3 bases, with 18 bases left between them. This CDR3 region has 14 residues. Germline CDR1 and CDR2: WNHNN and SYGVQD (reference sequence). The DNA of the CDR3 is TGCGCCACCAAATTGGGACCGAGGGACACTGAAGCTTTCTTT. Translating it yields CATKLGPRDTEAFF.

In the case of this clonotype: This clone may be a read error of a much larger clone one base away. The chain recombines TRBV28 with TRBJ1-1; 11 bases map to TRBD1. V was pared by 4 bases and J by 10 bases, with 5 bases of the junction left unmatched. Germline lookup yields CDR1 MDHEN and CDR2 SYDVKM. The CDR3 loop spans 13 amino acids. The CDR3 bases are TGTGCCAGCAGTTCAGGACAGGGGGCTGGAGCTTTCTTT. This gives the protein CASSSGQGAGAFF.

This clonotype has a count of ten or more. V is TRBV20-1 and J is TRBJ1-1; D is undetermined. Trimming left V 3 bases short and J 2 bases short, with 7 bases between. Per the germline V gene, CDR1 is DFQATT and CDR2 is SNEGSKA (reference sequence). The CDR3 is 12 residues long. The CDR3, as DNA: TGCAGTGCTAGGCCCTCCAACACTGAAGCTTTCTTT. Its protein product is CSARPSNTEAFF.

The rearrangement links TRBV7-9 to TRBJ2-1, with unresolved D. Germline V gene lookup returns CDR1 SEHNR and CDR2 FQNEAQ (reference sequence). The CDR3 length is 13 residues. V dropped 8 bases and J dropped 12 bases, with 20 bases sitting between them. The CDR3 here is CASDGAQLHGQFF. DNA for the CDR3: TGTGCCAGCGATGGCGCCCAACTCCATGGGCAGTTCTTC.

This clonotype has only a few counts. DNA of the CDR3: TGTGCCAGCAGTTTGGCCCCGGGACAGGGGAGCTACGAGCAGTACTTC. This encodes CASSLAPGQGSYEQYF. The chain carries TRBV7-9 and TRBJ2-7; 10 nucleotides agree with TRBD1. CDR3 length equals 16 residues. The germline gives CDR1 SEHNR, CDR2 FQNEAQ (reference sequence). Trimming removed 6 bases from V and 3 bases from J; junction bases left unmatched: 11.

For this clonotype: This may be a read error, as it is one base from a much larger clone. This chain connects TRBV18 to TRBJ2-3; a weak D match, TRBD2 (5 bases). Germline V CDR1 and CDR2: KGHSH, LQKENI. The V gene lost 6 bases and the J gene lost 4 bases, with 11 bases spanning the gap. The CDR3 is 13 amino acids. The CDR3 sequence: CASSNGVPDTQYF. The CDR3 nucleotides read TGTGCCAGCTCCAACGGGGTCCCAGATACGCAGTATTTT. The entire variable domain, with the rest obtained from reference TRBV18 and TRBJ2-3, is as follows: NAGVMQNPRHLVRRRGQEARLRCSPMKGHSHVYWYRQLPEEGLKFMVYLQKENIIDESGMPKERFSAEFPKEGPSILRIQQVVRGDSAAYFCASSNGVPDTQYFGPGTRLTVL.

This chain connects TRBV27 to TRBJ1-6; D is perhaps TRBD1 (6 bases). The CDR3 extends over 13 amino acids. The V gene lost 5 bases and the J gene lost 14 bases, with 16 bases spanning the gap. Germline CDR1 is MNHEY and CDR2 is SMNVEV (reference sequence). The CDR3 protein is CASSVQGGDTLHF. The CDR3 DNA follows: TGTGCCAGCAGTGTACAGGGTGGGGACACCCTCCACTTT.

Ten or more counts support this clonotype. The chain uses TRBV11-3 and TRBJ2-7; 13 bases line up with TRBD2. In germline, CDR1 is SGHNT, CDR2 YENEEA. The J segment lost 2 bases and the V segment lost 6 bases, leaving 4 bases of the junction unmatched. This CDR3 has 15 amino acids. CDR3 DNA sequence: TGTGCCAGCAGGCGACTAGCGGGGGGCACCTACGAGCAGTACTTC. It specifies CASRRLAGGTYEQYF.

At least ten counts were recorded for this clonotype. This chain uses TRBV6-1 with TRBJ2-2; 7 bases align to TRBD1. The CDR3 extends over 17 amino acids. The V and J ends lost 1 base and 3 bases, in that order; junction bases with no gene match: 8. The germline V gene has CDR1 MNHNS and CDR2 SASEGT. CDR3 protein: CASSEGIGGWDTGELFF. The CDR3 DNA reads TGTGCCAGCAGTGAAGGGATAGGGGGCTGGGACACCGGGGAGCTGTTTTTT.

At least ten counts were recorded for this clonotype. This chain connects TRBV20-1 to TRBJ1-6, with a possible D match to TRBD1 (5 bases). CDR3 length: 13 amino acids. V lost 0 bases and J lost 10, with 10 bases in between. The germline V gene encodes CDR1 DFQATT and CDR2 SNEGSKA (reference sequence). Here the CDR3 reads CSAREGAGSPLHF. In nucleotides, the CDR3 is TGCAGTGCTAGAGAAGGGGCCGGCTCACCCCTCCACTTT.

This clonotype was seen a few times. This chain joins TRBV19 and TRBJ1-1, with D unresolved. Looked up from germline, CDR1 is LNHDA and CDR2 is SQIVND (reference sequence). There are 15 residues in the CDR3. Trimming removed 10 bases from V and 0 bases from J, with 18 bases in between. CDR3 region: CATTPRRELNTEAFF. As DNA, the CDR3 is TGTGCCACCACGCCCCGGAGGGAGCTGAACACTGAAGCTTTCTTT.

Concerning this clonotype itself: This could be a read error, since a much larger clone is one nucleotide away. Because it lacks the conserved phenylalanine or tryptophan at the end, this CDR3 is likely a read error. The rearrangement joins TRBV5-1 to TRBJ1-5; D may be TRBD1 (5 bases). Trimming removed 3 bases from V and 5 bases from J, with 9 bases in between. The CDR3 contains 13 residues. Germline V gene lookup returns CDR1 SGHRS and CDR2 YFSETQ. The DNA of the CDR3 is TGCGCCAGCAGCTGGAGGGGCGATCAGCCCCAGCATTCT. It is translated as CASSWRGDQPQHS.

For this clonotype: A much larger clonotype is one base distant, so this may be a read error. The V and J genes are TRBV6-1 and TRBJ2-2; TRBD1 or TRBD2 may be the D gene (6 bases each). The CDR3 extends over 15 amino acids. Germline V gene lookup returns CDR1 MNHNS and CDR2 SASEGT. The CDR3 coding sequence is TGTGCCAGCTCCCCAATGGCAGGGGACACCGGGGGGCTGTTTTTT. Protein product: CASSPMAGDTGGLFF.

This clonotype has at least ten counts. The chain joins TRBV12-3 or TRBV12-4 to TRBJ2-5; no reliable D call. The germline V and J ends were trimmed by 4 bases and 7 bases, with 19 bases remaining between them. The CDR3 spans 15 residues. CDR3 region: CASSSPDVRRSTQYF. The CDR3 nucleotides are TGTGCCAGCAGTTCCCCGGATGTGCGCCGTTCGACCCAGTACTTC.

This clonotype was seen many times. CDR3 amino acids: CSARDPGEGQETQYF. The CDR3 DNA sequence: TGCAGTGCTAGAGATCCCGGGGAGGGGCAAGAGACCCAGTACTTC. V and J are TRBV20-1 and TRBJ2-5; 7 bases map to TRBD2. In germline, CDR1 is DFQATT, CDR2 SNEGSKA (reference sequence). This CDR3 is built from 15 residues. J was trimmed by 2 bases and V by 0 bases; bases with no gene match: 6.

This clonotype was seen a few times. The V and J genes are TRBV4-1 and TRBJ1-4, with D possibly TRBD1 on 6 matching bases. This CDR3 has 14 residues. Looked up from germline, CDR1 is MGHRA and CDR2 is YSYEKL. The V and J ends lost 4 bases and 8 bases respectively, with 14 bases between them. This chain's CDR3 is CASSRQVLQEKLFF. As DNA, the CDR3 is TGCGCCAGCAGCCGACAGGTCCTTCAGGAAAAACTGTTTTTT.

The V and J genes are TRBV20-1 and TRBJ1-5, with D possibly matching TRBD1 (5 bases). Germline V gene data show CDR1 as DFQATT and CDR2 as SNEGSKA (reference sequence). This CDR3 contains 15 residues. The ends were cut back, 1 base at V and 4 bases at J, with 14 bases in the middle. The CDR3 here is CSARVQGGRNQPQHF. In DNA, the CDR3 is TGCAGTGCTAGAGTTCAGGGAGGTCGGAATCAGCCCCAGCATTTT.

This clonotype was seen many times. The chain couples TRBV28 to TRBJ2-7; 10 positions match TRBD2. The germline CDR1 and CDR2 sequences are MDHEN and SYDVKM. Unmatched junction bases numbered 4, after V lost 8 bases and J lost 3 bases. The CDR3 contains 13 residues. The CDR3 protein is CASRSGGFYEQYF. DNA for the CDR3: TGTGCCAGCCGTAGCGGGGGGTTCTACGAGCAGTACTTC.

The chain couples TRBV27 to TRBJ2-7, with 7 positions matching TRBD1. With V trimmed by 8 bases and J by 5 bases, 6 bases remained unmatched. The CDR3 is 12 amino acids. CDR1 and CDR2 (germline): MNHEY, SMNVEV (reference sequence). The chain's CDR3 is CASRRQGHEQYF. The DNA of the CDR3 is TGTGCCAGCCGACGACAGGGACACGAGCAGTACTTC.

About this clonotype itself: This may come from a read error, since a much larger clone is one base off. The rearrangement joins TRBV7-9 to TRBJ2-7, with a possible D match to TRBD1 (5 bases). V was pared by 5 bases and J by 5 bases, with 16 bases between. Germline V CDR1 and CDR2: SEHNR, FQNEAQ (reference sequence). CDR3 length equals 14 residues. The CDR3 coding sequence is TGTGCCAGCAGCAGAATAGGGGCAGGCAACGAGCAGTACTTC. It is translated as CASSRIGAGNEQYF.

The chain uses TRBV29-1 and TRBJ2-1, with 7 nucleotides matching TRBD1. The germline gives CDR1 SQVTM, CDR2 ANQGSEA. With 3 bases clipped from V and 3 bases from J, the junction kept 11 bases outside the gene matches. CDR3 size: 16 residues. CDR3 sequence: CSVESFEGAYYNEQFF. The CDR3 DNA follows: TGCAGCGTTGAGTCATTTGAGGGGGCTTACTACAATGAGCAGTTCTTC.